Each of the 3 T cell receptor beta chains below was sequenced from the same sample in a study of early T cells in non-severe SARS-CoV-2 infection. TCRdb processed the 5' RACE reads anew with MiXCR; each CDR3 protein has one entry. Altogether about 30,000 distinct CDR3 sequences are present, roughly 7.2% being singletons, with the ten largest covering about a third. The sequenced sample was whole blood. These receptors came from an adult who was a healthcare worker with PCR-confirmed SARS-CoV-2 infection or an uninfected control (not recorded which).

This clonotype has a handful of counts. The chain employs TRBV20-1 and TRBJ1-1; D unclear. This CDR3 comprises 15 residues. Trimming stripped 0 bases from V and 3 bases from J, with 14 bases between. CDR1 DFQATT and CDR2 SNEGSKA come from the germline V gene (reference sequence). Here the CDR3 reads CSARESKGGHTEAFF. CDR3 DNA: TGCAGTGCTAGAGAGAGTAAGGGTGGGCACACTGAAGCTTTCTTT.

The chain links TRBV12-3 or TRBV12-4 to TRBJ1-5, with D hard to call. This CDR3 is built from 16 residues. The V end was cut by 5 bases, the J end by 6 bases, with 20 bases between. CDR3: CASSTRPVGYLQPQHF. CDR3 sequence (DNA): TGTGCCAGCAGTACTAGACCGGTAGGTTATCTTCAGCCCCAGCATTTT.

This clonotype was observed a handful of times. This chain joins TRBV7-9 and TRBJ1-6; D may be TRBD1 (5 bases). Trimming left V 1 base short and J 7 bases short, with 11 bases between. In germline, CDR1 is SEHNR, CDR2 FQNEAQ (reference sequence). The CDR3 loop spans 15 amino acids. CDR3 sequence reads: CASSLEQGGNSPLHF. In DNA, the CDR3 is TGTGCCAGCAGCTTAGAGCAGGGAGGGAATTCACCCCTCCACTTT.